This T cell receptor (beta chain) was captured by sequencing in a study of identical twins. Study outcomes and limitations: Researchers reported weaker excess twin sharing in beta out-of-frame sequences.

The CDR3 covers 15 residues. Germline values: CDR1 DFQATT, CDR2 SNEGSKA (reference sequence). V was clipped by 4 bases and J by 4 bases; unmatched bases: 7. Carrying unique molecular identifiers, the cDNA also gained a universal primer site through template switching. Via MiXCR, TCRdb re-called the 5' RACE reads, giving one row per CDR3 protein. The sample lists approximately 190,000 distinct CDR3 sequences; more than 15% were seen once. Concerning this clonotype: Its target is not known.

The sample also formed part of further work on T cells expressing NK-cell markers.

This receptor was identified in a woman aged 18-29 years in good health. The J gene is TRBJ2-2, the V gene TRBV20-1, with TRBD1 identical over 9 bases. The sequenced sample consisted of CD8+ T cells sorted from blood. CDR3 sequence: CSAIWTGEGTGELFF. DNA of the CDR3: TGCAGTGCTATTTGGACAGGGGAGGGCACCGGGGAGCTGTTTTTT.